The clone carrying this TCR beta chain was counted only a few times. The antigen is undetermined. This record comes from a study of early T cells in non-severe SARS-CoV-2 infection. Study-level information: Chains stayed unpaired after sequencing of bulk RNA from unsorted whole blood. Study-wide points: VDJdb matching, biased toward anti-spike CD8 responses, missed private and CD4 specificities.

Per the germline V gene, CDR1 is SGHVS and CDR2 is FNYEAQ. The length of the CDR3 is 14 residues. V dropped 1 base and J dropped 5; count of bases not matched to a gene: 2. Each single cDNA molecule received a unique molecular identifier. From the 5' RACE reads, TCRdb called clonotypes with MiXCR, one entry per CDR3 protein. The sample includes more than 65,000 distinct CDR3 sequences, approximately 4.6% of them seen just once. The source was whole blood, collected at baseline. The sequence was collected from an adult who was a healthcare worker with PCR-confirmed SARS-CoV-2 infection or an uninfected control (not recorded which). The donor label of this sample is uncertain. V is TRBV7-6 and J is TRBJ1-2; 9 nucleotides line up with TRBD1. CDR3 loop: CASSLEDRGYGYTF. In nucleotides, the CDR3 is TGTGCCAGCAGCTTAGAAGACAGGGGGTATGGCTACACCTTC.